Listed below are T cell receptor beta chains from one sample, sequenced in a study of beta chain features in type 1 diabetes. This table comes from immunoSEQ multiplex PCR, and its TCRdb copy is limited to in-frame clones, with some not included. The table has 400,000 to 500,000 clones, roughly 14% seen once. Sequenced input: naive CD4+ T cells from blood. Every receptor here comes from a man aged 30 to 45 in good health. CDR3s include the opening cysteine and the closing phenylalanine or tryptophan. Each record gives: clone size, J gene, CDR3 length, D gene, V gene, CDR3 protein, CDR3 DNA. A D gene is named only where the DNA matches it firmly. Clone size appears in some rows only: once, few, many, or a class for an expanded clone.

clone size: NA
J gene: TRBJ2-3
CDR3 length: 11
D gene: NA
V gene: TRBV2
CDR3 protein: CASSTSYTQYF
CDR3 DNA: TGTGCCAGCAGTACTTCTTATACGCAGTATTTT

clone size: few
J gene: TRBJ2-1
CDR3 length: 12
D gene: NA
V gene: TRBV6-5
CDR3 protein: CASSFPNGEQFF
CDR3 DNA: TGTGCCAGCAGTTTCCCCAACGGTGAGCAGTTCTTC

clone size: few
J gene: TRBJ1-5
CDR3 length: 14
D gene: TRBD1
V gene: TRBV5-1
CDR3 protein: CASSKTGRGEPQHF
CDR3 DNA: TGCGCCAGCAGCAAGACAGGGAGAGGGGAGCCCCAGCATTTT

clone size: few
J gene: TRBJ2-7
CDR3 length: 16
D gene: TRBD2
V gene: TRBV15
CDR3 protein: CATSRDLSSGGYEQYF
CDR3 DNA: TGTGCCACCAGCAGAGATCTATCTAGCGGGGGCTACGAGCAGTACTTC

clone size: NA
J gene: TRBJ2-2
CDR3 length: 17
D gene: NA
V gene: TRBV4-3
CDR3 protein: CASSQVVSGVVAGELFF
CDR3 DNA: TGCGCCAGCAGCCAAGTAGTATCGGGGGTGGTGGCCGGGGAGCTGTTTTTT

clone size: NA
J gene: TRBJ2-2
CDR3 length: 15
D gene: TRBD1
V gene: TRBV9
CDR3 protein: CASSADRAYTGELFF
CDR3 DNA: TGTGCCAGCAGCGCCGACAGGGCGTACACCGGGGAGCTGTTTTTT

clone size: NA
J gene: TRBJ2-5
CDR3 length: 16
D gene: NA
V gene: TRBV7-2
CDR3 protein: CASSLSVGRGQETQYF
CDR3 DNA: TGTGCCAGCAGCTTATCGGTGGGACGGGGTCAGGAGACCCAGTACTTC

clone size: once
J gene: TRBJ1-2
CDR3 length: 12
D gene: NA
V gene: TRBV5-6
CDR3 protein: CASSTSDYGYTF
CDR3 DNA: TGTGCCAGCAGCACATCCGATTATGGCTACACCTTC

clone size: NA
J gene: TRBJ2-3
CDR3 length: 12
D gene: NA
V gene: TRBV6-1
CDR3 protein: CASSEARDTQYF
CDR3 DNA: TGTGCCAGCAGTGAAGCACGGGATACGCAGTATTTT

clone size: few
J gene: TRBJ2-5
CDR3 length: 13
D gene: NA
V gene: TRBV6-5
CDR3 protein: CASTPGRRETQYF
CDR3 DNA: TGTGCCAGTACTCCGGGACGTAGAGAGACCCAGTACTTC

clone size: NA
J gene: TRBJ2-2
CDR3 length: 17
D gene: NA
V gene: TRBV30
CDR3 protein: CAWRDGLAGSSPGELFF
CDR3 DNA: TGTGCCTGGAGAGACGGCCTAGCTGGGTCTTCGCCCGGGGAGCTGTTTTTT

clone size: few
J gene: TRBJ2-7
CDR3 length: 12
D gene: NA
V gene: TRBV10-3
CDR3 protein: CAISLTSYEQYF
CDR3 DNA: TGTGCCATCAGCCTCACCTCCTACGAGCAGTACTTC

clone size: few
J gene: TRBJ2-1
CDR3 length: 11
D gene: NA
V gene: TRBV6-6
CDR3 protein: CASSYRDEQFF
CDR3 DNA: TGTGCCAGCAGTTACAGGGATGAGCAGTTCTTC

clone size: NA
J gene: TRBJ2-6
CDR3 length: 16
D gene: TRBD1
V gene: TRBV29-1
CDR3 protein: CSAGLGQGPGANVLTF
CDR3 DNA: TGCAGCGCCGGCCTTGGACAGGGCCCTGGGGCCAACGTCCTGACTTTC

clone size: few
J gene: TRBJ2-3
CDR3 length: 12
D gene: NA
V gene: TRBV5-4
CDR3 protein: CASSRGVGTQYF
CDR3 DNA: TGTGCCAGCAGCCGGGGCGTGGGTACGCAGTATTTT

clone size: few
J gene: TRBJ2-1
CDR3 length: 20
D gene: TRBD2
V gene: TRBV5-4
CDR3 protein: CASSLGTSGVFRSSYNEQFF
CDR3 DNA: TGTGCCAGCAGCTTGGGGACTAGCGGGGTATTTAGGAGCTCCTACAATGAGCAGTTCTTC

clone size: few
J gene: TRBJ2-7
CDR3 length: 13
D gene: TRBD2
V gene: TRBV5-4
CDR3 protein: CASHERGGREQYF
CDR3 DNA: TGTGCCAGCCATGAGCGGGGGGGCCGCGAGCAGTACTTC

clone size: NA
J gene: TRBJ1-2
CDR3 length: 10
D gene: NA
V gene: TRBV20-1
CDR3 protein: CSASLQGYTF
CDR3 DNA: TGCAGTGCTAGCCTTCAGGGCTACACCTTC

clone size: NA
J gene: TRBJ2-6
CDR3 length: 16
D gene: TRBD2
V gene: TRBV5-4
CDR3 protein: CASSPGGSSGANVLTF
CDR3 DNA: TGTGCCAGCAGCCCCGGGGGGAGTTCTGGGGCCAACGTCCTGACTTTC

clone size: NA
J gene: TRBJ2-4
CDR3 length: 14
D gene: TRBD1
V gene: TRBV6-4
CDR3 protein: CASTPGQAKNIQYF
CDR3 DNA: TGTGCCAGCACCCCGGGACAGGCCAAAAACATTCAGTACTTC

clone size: few
J gene: TRBJ2-7
CDR3 length: 15
D gene: NA
V gene: TRBV10-1
CDR3 protein: CASSRKVGSSYEQYF
CDR3 DNA: TGCGCCAGCTCTCGGAAAGTGGGCAGCTCCTACGAGCAGTACTTC

clone size: NA
J gene: TRBJ2-3
CDR3 length: 16
D gene: TRBD2
V gene: TRBV4-3
CDR3 protein: CASSQDGRGMTDTQYF
CDR3 DNA: TGCGCCAGCAGCCAAGACGGGCGGGGGATGACAGATACGCAGTATTTT

clone size: NA
J gene: TRBJ2-3
CDR3 length: 18
D gene: TRBD2
V gene: TRBV12-5
CDR3 protein: CASGLPPGLAGVADTQYF
CDR3 DNA: TGTGCTAGTGGTTTGCCACCGGGACTAGCGGGAGTAGCAGATACGCAGTATTTT

clone size: many
J gene: TRBJ2-7
CDR3 length: 12
D gene: NA
V gene: TRBV10-3
CDR3 protein: CAISEGPSEQYF
CDR3 DNA: TGTGCCATCAGTGAGGGACCCAGCGAGCAGTACTTC

clone size: NA
J gene: TRBJ2-7
CDR3 length: 16
D gene: NA
V gene: TRBV7-9
CDR3 protein: CASSYQPGTTLYEQYF
CDR3 DNA: TGTGCCAGCAGCTACCAGCCCGGGACAACCTTATACGAGCAGTACTTC

clone size: few
J gene: TRBJ2-3
CDR3 length: 15
D gene: TRBD1
V gene: TRBV7-3
CDR3 protein: CASSPRTGVTDTQYF
CDR3 DNA: TGTGCCAGCAGCCCGAGGACAGGGGTGACAGATACGCAGTATTTT

clone size: many
J gene: TRBJ2-4
CDR3 length: 13
D gene: NA
V gene: TRBV7-2
CDR3 protein: CASSSLAKNIQYF
CDR3 DNA: TGTGCCAGCAGCTCGCTAGCCAAAAACATTCAGTACTTC

clone size: few
J gene: TRBJ2-1
CDR3 length: 13
D gene: NA
V gene: TRBV9
CDR3 protein: CASNQHPEDEQFF
CDR3 DNA: TGTGCCAGCAATCAGCATCCTGAGGATGAGCAGTTCTTC

clone size: NA
J gene: TRBJ2-4
CDR3 length: 14
D gene: TRBD1
V gene: TRBV6-8
CDR3 protein: CASSGRDRVNIQYF
CDR3 DNA: TGTGCCAGCAGCGGCCGGGACAGGGTCAACATTCAGTACTTC

clone size: few
J gene: TRBJ2-2
CDR3 length: 16
D gene: TRBD2
V gene: TRBV10-3
CDR3 protein: CAISEVLAENTGELFF
CDR3 DNA: TGTGCCATCAGTGAGGTACTAGCGGAGAACACCGGGGAGCTGTTTTTT

clone size: few
J gene: TRBJ2-3
CDR3 length: 18
D gene: TRBD2
V gene: TRBV4-3
CDR3 protein: CASSQTKTSGGAGDTQYF
CDR3 DNA: TGCGCCAGCAGCCAAACAAAGACTAGCGGGGGGGCAGGAGATACGCAGTATTTT

clone size: NA
J gene: TRBJ1-1
CDR3 length: 11
D gene: NA
V gene: TRBV20-1
CDR3 protein: CSAPNDGEAFF
CDR3 DNA: TGCAGTGCTCCAAACGACGGGGAAGCTTTCTTT

clone size: NA
J gene: TRBJ1-2
CDR3 length: 17
D gene: NA
V gene: TRBV29-1
CDR3 protein: CSARLPGGTGFDYGYTF
CDR3 DNA: TGCAGCGCCAGACTCCCCGGAGGGACGGGCTTTGACTATGGCTACACCTTC

clone size: NA
J gene: TRBJ2-3
CDR3 length: 11
D gene: NA
V gene: TRBV9
CDR3 protein: CASSVQDTQYF
CDR3 DNA: TGTGCCAGCAGCGTACAAGATACGCAGTATTTT

clone size: NA
J gene: TRBJ2-3
CDR3 length: 17
D gene: NA
V gene: TRBV15
CDR3 protein: CATSRVPQAQSTDTQYF
CDR3 DNA: TGTGCCACCAGCAGAGTACCCCAGGCGCAGAGCACAGATACGCAGTATTTT

clone size: few
J gene: TRBJ2-7
CDR3 length: 13
D gene: TRBD1
V gene: TRBV29-1
CDR3 protein: CSVSQGQGDEQYF
CDR3 DNA: TGCAGCGTAAGCCAGGGACAGGGGGACGAGCAGTACTTC

clone size: NA
J gene: TRBJ1-5
CDR3 length: 14
D gene: NA
V gene: TRBV5-6
CDR3 protein: CASSLRGRNQPQHF
CDR3 DNA: TGTGCCAGCAGCTTGCGGGGGCGCAATCAGCCCCAGCATTTT

clone size: NA
J gene: TRBJ2-2
CDR3 length: 14
D gene: NA
V gene: TRBV6-4
CDR3 protein: CASSAEANTGELFF
CDR3 DNA: TGTGCCAGCAGCGCAGAGGCGAACACCGGGGAGCTGTTTTTT

clone size: NA
J gene: TRBJ2-1
CDR3 length: 15
D gene: NA
V gene: TRBV9
CDR3 protein: CASRPTGLSDNEQFF
CDR3 DNA: TGTGCCAGCAGACCAACAGGGTTAAGTGACAATGAGCAGTTCTTC

clone size: few
J gene: TRBJ2-7
CDR3 length: 15
D gene: NA
V gene: TRBV25-1
CDR3 protein: CASSELQGLGYEQYF
CDR3 DNA: TGTGCCAGCAGTGAACTTCAGGGGTTGGGCTACGAGCAGTACTTC

clone size: NA
J gene: TRBJ1-1
CDR3 length: 14
D gene: NA
V gene: TRBV15
CDR3 protein: CATSRDTVNTEAFF
CDR3 DNA: TGTGCCACCAGCAGAGATACGGTGAACACTGAAGCTTTCTTT

clone size: few
J gene: TRBJ2-5
CDR3 length: 14
D gene: NA
V gene: TRBV7-2
CDR3 protein: CASSAIGQQETQYF
CDR3 DNA: TGTGCCAGCAGCGCCATAGGGCAGCAAGAGACCCAGTACTTC

clone size: NA
J gene: TRBJ2-1
CDR3 length: 16
D gene: NA
V gene: TRBV7-9
CDR3 protein: CASSLSSVGVANEQFF
CDR3 DNA: TGTGCCAGCAGCTTATCTAGCGTTGGGGTTGCCAATGAGCAGTTCTTC

clone size: NA
J gene: TRBJ2-3
CDR3 length: 16
D gene: TRBD2
V gene: TRBV4-3
CDR3 protein: CASSHKLAGGPNTQYF
CDR3 DNA: TGCGCCAGCAGCCATAAACTAGCGGGAGGGCCGAATACGCAGTATTTT

clone size: NA
J gene: TRBJ2-5
CDR3 length: 15
D gene: NA
V gene: TRBV11-3
CDR3 protein: CASSFPNPMSETQYF
CDR3 DNA: TGTGCCAGCAGCTTCCCAAACCCCATGTCGGAGACCCAGTACTTC

clone size: few
J gene: TRBJ2-7
CDR3 length: 16
D gene: TRBD2
V gene: TRBV9
CDR3 protein: CASTPRERGGVYEQYF
CDR3 DNA: TGTGCCAGCACCCCCCGGGAGCGGGGGGGCGTCTACGAGCAGTACTTC